This T cell receptor beta chain is from a study of blood T cells in healthy people across ages. The CDR3 has 17 amino acids. Trimming shortened V by 2 bases and J by 3 bases, and 18 bases separated the two germline ends. The second PCR ran roughly 6 to 11 cycles with a sample-barcoded 5' primer and J-beta primers. TCRdb redid the calling of the 5' RACE reads with MiXCR, one entry per CDR3 protein. The table lists roughly 1,500,000 distinct CDR3 sequences, approximately 40% of them singletons. This clonotype was observed a few times. The V gene is TRBV12-3 or TRBV12-4, the J gene TRBJ2-3; D possibly matches TRBD1 or TRBD2 (5 bases each). Sequencing input: blood. The sequence was collected from a woman between 18 and 29 years old in good health. CDR3 nucleotides: TGTGCCAGCAGTTTATCGGGGACCTCGGGGTTGACAGATACGCAGTATTTT. This gives the protein CASSLSGTSGLTDTQYF.